This T cell receptor (beta chain) stems from a study of blood T cell repertoires in COVID-19. Study overall: COVID-19 samples from acute and convalescent phases originated in the United States, Italy and Spain. From T cells, B-cell-depleted T cells, or PBMCs came the material, which was cDNA or gDNA.

From germline, CDR1 is SQVTM and CDR2 ANQGSEA. The CDR3 has 14 amino acids. Germline trimming cut 6 bases from V and 2 bases from J; bases unmatched to any gene: 4. As originally analysed: The authors estimated nucleated cell counts from reference gene primer amplification. TCRdb's copy holds only in-frame clones and misses some; the assay was immunoSEQ multiplex PCR. The V and J calls and clone size come from that table; D and trimming were worked out from the DNA. The data hold about 48,000 clones, with 75% to 95% observed a single time. The TCR sequence derives from a man in his 70s with acute or convalescent COVID-19. The specimen sequenced was peripheral blood. The chain joins TRBV29-1 to TRBJ2-2; 9 bases match TRBD2. The chain's CDR3 is CSVPGLANTGELFF. The CDR3 nucleotides are TGCAGCGTCCCGGGACTAGCAAACACCGGGGAGCTGTTTTTT.